These T cell receptor beta chains were read from a single sample in a study of blood T cell repertoires in COVID-19. The table came from immunoSEQ multiplex PCR; TCRdb's copy has only in-frame clones and leaves some out. The sample consists of approximately 200,000 clones, around nine tenths of them appearing once. The material sequenced was PBMCs or T cells enriched from blood (not recorded which). Source of these receptors: a woman in her 30s who had been exposed to COVID-19. Each CDR3 is given with its conserved first and last residue. Fields, in order: J gene, clone size, V gene, D gene, CDR3 protein, CDR3 DNA. A D gene is named only where the DNA matches it firmly. Clone size is given for some rows only: seen once, a few or many times, or a class if the clone is expanded.

J gene: TRBJ1-1
clone size: .
V gene: TRBV7-8
D gene: .
CDR3 protein: CASSRSGTANTEAFF
CDR3 DNA: TGTGCCAGCAGCCGCAGCGGGACCGCGAACACTGAAGCTTTCTTT

J gene: TRBJ2-1
clone size: .
V gene: TRBV27
D gene: .
CDR3 protein: CASSPRTESNEQFF
CDR3 DNA: TGTGCCAGCAGTCCCCGGACAGAATCGAATGAGCAGTTCTTC

J gene: TRBJ2-7
clone size: .
V gene: TRBV11-2
D gene: TRBD1
CDR3 protein: CASSPRQGALEQYF
CDR3 DNA: TGTGCCAGCAGCCCTCGACAGGGGGCTCTCGAGCAGTACTTC

J gene: TRBJ1-1
clone size: once
V gene: TRBV29-1
D gene: .
CDR3 protein: CSVEFRQWSYNTEAFF
CDR3 DNA: TGCAGCGTTGAATTCCGGCAGTGGAGCTATAACACTGAAGCTTTCTTT

J gene: TRBJ2-4
clone size: once
V gene: TRBV7-2
D gene: TRBD1
CDR3 protein: CASSSAPGQGYYMRAKNIQYF
CDR3 DNA: TGTGCCAGCAGCTCAGCCCCCGGACAGGGGTACTATATGCGGGCCAAAAACATTCAGTACTTC

J gene: TRBJ1-2
clone size: .
V gene: TRBV5-1
D gene: .
CDR3 protein: CASSRSNRQESGYTF
CDR3 DNA: TGCGCCAGCAGCCGTTCGAACAGACAGGAGAGCGGCTACACCTTC

J gene: TRBJ1-4
clone size: .
V gene: TRBV7-9
D gene: .
CDR3 protein: CASSSREGNYEKLFF
CDR3 DNA: TGTGCCAGCAGCTCCCGGGAGGGCAATTATGAAAAACTGTTTTTT

J gene: TRBJ1-1
clone size: .
V gene: TRBV9
D gene: .
CDR3 protein: CASSVDRTAEAFF
CDR3 DNA: TGTGCCAGCAGCGTAGATCGAACAGCTGAAGCTTTCTTT

J gene: TRBJ1-1
clone size: .
V gene: TRBV4-1
D gene: .
CDR3 protein: CASSQAQGSPNTEAFF
CDR3 DNA: TGCGCCAGCAGCCAAGCCCAGGGGTCACCGAACACTGAAGCTTTCTTT

J gene: TRBJ1-5
clone size: .
V gene: TRBV6-1
D gene: .
CDR3 protein: CASSEGMRSGGAVRQPQHF
CDR3 DNA: TGTGCCAGCAGTGAAGGGATGAGGTCGGGGGGGGCGGTCCGTCAGCCCCAGCATTTT

J gene: TRBJ1-5
clone size: .
V gene: TRBV6-1
D gene: TRBD1
CDR3 protein: CASSEPGQGRHQPQHF
CDR3 DNA: TGTGCCAGCAGTGAACCCGGACAGGGAAGGCATCAGCCCCAGCATTTT

J gene: TRBJ2-7
clone size: .
V gene: TRBV16
D gene: .
CDR3 protein: CASSPLVRGIEGTYEQYF
CDR3 DNA: TGTGCCAGCAGCCCCCTGGTGAGGGGGATAGAAGGGACCTACGAGCAGTACTTC

J gene: TRBJ1-2
clone size: .
V gene: TRBV27
D gene: .
CDR3 protein: CASQSAGSYGYTF
CDR3 DNA: TGTGCCAGCCAGAGTGCAGGGTCCTATGGCTACACCTTC

J gene: TRBJ2-1
clone size: .
V gene: TRBV7-2
D gene: TRBD1
CDR3 protein: CASSWGTGHLNEQFF
CDR3 DNA: TGTGCCAGCAGCTGGGGGACAGGGCATCTCAATGAGCAGTTCTTC

J gene: TRBJ1-5
clone size: .
V gene: TRBV11-2
D gene: .
CDR3 protein: CASSMAGDYSNQPQHF
CDR3 DNA: TGTGCCAGCAGCATGGCCGGCGACTATAGCAATCAGCCCCAGCATTTT

J gene: TRBJ2-3
clone size: .
V gene: TRBV9
D gene: TRBD2
CDR3 protein: CASSVPTSGGEADTQYF
CDR3 DNA: TGTGCCAGCAGCGTCCCCACTAGCGGGGGGGAAGCAGATACGCAGTATTTT

J gene: TRBJ1-2
clone size: .
V gene: TRBV6-6
D gene: .
CDR3 protein: CASSRAGGLVF
CDR3 DNA: TGTGCCAGCAGTCGCGCCGGGGGTTTAGTCTTC

J gene: TRBJ2-2
clone size: .
V gene: TRBV7-6
D gene: .
CDR3 protein: CASSLEQAVTGELFF
CDR3 DNA: TGTGCCAGCAGCTTAGAACAGGCGGTCACCGGGGAGCTGTTTTTT

J gene: TRBJ2-6
clone size: .
V gene: TRBV1
D gene: .
CDR3 protein: CTSSGGAVESSGANVLTF
CDR3 DNA: TGCACCAGCAGCGGGGGGGCGGTAGAAAGCTCTGGGGCCAACGTCCTGACTTTC

J gene: TRBJ1-1
clone size: once
V gene: TRBV5-1
D gene: TRBD1
CDR3 protein: CASSLAGTGGPGSTEAFF
CDR3 DNA: TGCGCCAGCAGCTTGGCGGGGACAGGGGGGCCTGGTAGCACTGAAGCTTTCTTT

J gene: TRBJ2-5
clone size: .
V gene: TRBV11-2
D gene: TRBD2
CDR3 protein: CASSARPSGGVETQYF
CDR3 DNA: TGTGCCAGCAGCGCGCGGCCTAGCGGGGGGGTGGAGACCCAGTACTTC

J gene: TRBJ2-2
clone size: .
V gene: TRBV25-1
D gene: TRBD1
CDR3 protein: CASSELGGQGNTGELFF
CDR3 DNA: TGTGCCAGCAGTGAATTGGGAGGACAGGGAAACACCGGGGAGCTGTTTTTT

J gene: TRBJ2-3
clone size: once
V gene: TRBV5-1
D gene: TRBD2
CDR3 protein: CASSPLLAGPTDTQYF
CDR3 DNA: TGCGCCAGCAGCCCCCTTTTAGCGGGGCCCACAGATACGCAGTATTTT

J gene: TRBJ2-3
clone size: few
V gene: TRBV10-1
D gene: TRBD1
CDR3 protein: CASSGGTEADTQYF
CDR3 DNA: TGCGCCAGCAGTGGGGGGACAGAAGCGGATACGCAGTATTTT

J gene: TRBJ2-7
clone size: .
V gene: TRBV13
D gene: .
CDR3 protein: CASSFGGWDEQYF
CDR3 DNA: TGTGCCAGCAGCTTTGGGGGGTGGGACGAGCAGTACTTC

J gene: TRBJ1-1
clone size: few
V gene: TRBV30
D gene: .
CDR3 protein: CAWKGQMNTEAFF
CDR3 DNA: TGTGCCTGGAAGGGGCAGATGAACACTGAAGCTTTCTTT

J gene: TRBJ2-1
clone size: .
V gene: TRBV6-2/TRBV6-3
D gene: TRBD2
CDR3 protein: CASSIYGGTYNEQFF
CDR3 DNA: TGTGCCAGCAGTATTTACGGGGGGACCTACAATGAGCAGTTCTTC

J gene: TRBJ2-1
clone size: .
V gene: TRBV3-1/TRBV3-2
D gene: TRBD2
CDR3 protein: CASSQVTSGGDEQFF
CDR3 DNA: TGTGCCAGCAGCCAAGTAACTAGCGGGGGGGACGAGCAGTTCTTC

J gene: TRBJ2-7
clone size: few
V gene: TRBV28
D gene: .
CDR3 protein: CASSTGTPTNRQYF
CDR3 DNA: TGTGCCAGCAGTACCGGGACACCTACCAACAGGCAGTACTTC

J gene: TRBJ1-2
clone size: .
V gene: TRBV3-1/TRBV3-2
D gene: .
CDR3 protein: CASSQATLANYGYTF
CDR3 DNA: TGTGCCAGCAGCCAAGCCACTCTAGCTAACTATGGCTACACCTTC

J gene: TRBJ1-2
clone size: .
V gene: TRBV28
D gene: .
CDR3 protein: CASSITGGTYGYTF
CDR3 DNA: TGTGCCAGCAGTATCACCGGAGGAACCTATGGCTACACCTTC

J gene: TRBJ1-4
clone size: .
V gene: TRBV2
D gene: TRBD1
CDR3 protein: CASSTGGAGNEKLFF
CDR3 DNA: TGTGCCAGCAGCACAGGGGGCGCGGGTAATGAAAAACTGTTTTTT

J gene: TRBJ1-2
clone size: once
V gene: TRBV6-1
D gene: .
CDR3 protein: CASSEPGYGYTF
CDR3 DNA: TGTGCCAGCAGTGAACCAGGGTATGGCTACACCTTC

J gene: TRBJ1-4
clone size: .
V gene: TRBV9
D gene: .
CDR3 protein: CASSAKFGEKLFF
CDR3 DNA: TGTGCCAGCAGCGCGAAATTCGGGGAAAAACTGTTTTTT

J gene: TRBJ2-3
clone size: .
V gene: TRBV5-1
D gene: TRBD1
CDR3 protein: CASSTGQGASDTQYF
CDR3 DNA: TGCGCCAGCAGCACGGGACAGGGGGCTTCAGATACGCAGTATTTT

J gene: TRBJ2-7
clone size: .
V gene: TRBV6-5
D gene: TRBD1
CDR3 protein: CASRPGTAYEQYF
CDR3 DNA: TGTGCCAGCAGGCCCGGGACAGCCTACGAGCAGTACTTC

J gene: TRBJ2-1
clone size: few
V gene: TRBV7-3
D gene: .
CDR3 protein: CASSLIAGKDEQFF
CDR3 DNA: TGTGCCAGCAGCTTAATAGCCGGAAAGGATGAGCAGTTCTTC

J gene: TRBJ2-2
clone size: once
V gene: TRBV19
D gene: TRBD1
CDR3 protein: CASAGDRDVTGELFF
CDR3 DNA: TGTGCCAGTGCCGGAGACAGGGATGTGACCGGGGAGCTGTTTTTT

J gene: TRBJ1-2
clone size: once
V gene: TRBV29-1
D gene: TRBD1
CDR3 protein: CSVVGTGLNYGYTF
CDR3 DNA: TGCAGCGTTGTCGGGACAGGGCTTAACTATGGCTACACCTTC

J gene: TRBJ1-2
clone size: .
V gene: TRBV5-5
D gene: TRBD1
CDR3 protein: CASSSMTGSYGYTF
CDR3 DNA: TGTGCCAGCAGCTCCATGACAGGGAGTTATGGCTACACCTTC

J gene: TRBJ1-1
clone size: .
V gene: TRBV7-9
D gene: .
CDR3 protein: CASSSRQTTEAFF
CDR3 DNA: TGTGCCAGCAGCTCACGACAGACGACTGAAGCTTTCTTT

J gene: TRBJ2-1
clone size: once
V gene: TRBV5-1
D gene: .
CDR3 protein: CASSLGGYNEQFF
CDR3 DNA: TGCGCCAGCAGCTTGGGCGGTTACAATGAGCAGTTCTTC

J gene: TRBJ1-2
clone size: .
V gene: TRBV4-2
D gene: TRBD1
CDR3 protein: CASSQEGAAYGYTF
CDR3 DNA: TGTGCCAGCAGCCAGGAGGGGGCTGCCTATGGCTACACCTTC

J gene: TRBJ2-7
clone size: .
V gene: TRBV30
D gene: .
CDR3 protein: CAWSGTALGEQYF
CDR3 DNA: TGTGCCTGGAGTGGGACAGCCCTGGGCGAGCAGTACTTC

J gene: TRBJ1-5
clone size: .
V gene: TRBV4-1
D gene: TRBD1
CDR3 protein: CASSQEGGQFNQPQHF
CDR3 DNA: TGCGCCAGCAGCCAAGAGGGGGGACAGTTCAATCAGCCCCAGCATTTT

J gene: TRBJ2-7
clone size: .
V gene: TRBV5-1
D gene: .
CDR3 protein: CASSLAPQGSSYEQYF
CDR3 DNA: TGCGCCAGCAGCTTGGCTCCCCAGGGAAGCTCCTACGAGCAGTACTTC

J gene: TRBJ1-4
clone size: .
V gene: TRBV30
D gene: .
CDR3 protein: CALTDSDEKLFF
CDR3 DNA: TGTGCCTTGACCGACTCCGATGAAAAACTGTTTTTT

J gene: TRBJ1-2
clone size: .
V gene: TRBV6-2/TRBV6-3
D gene: .
CDR3 protein: CASSYGGVYYGYTF
CDR3 DNA: TGTGCCAGCAGTTACGGAGGGGTCTACTATGGCTACACCTTC

J gene: TRBJ1-3
clone size: .
V gene: TRBV7-6
D gene: TRBD1
CDR3 protein: CASSLVGPTGGDGNTIYF
CDR3 DNA: TGTGCCAGCAGCTTAGTAGGACCGACAGGGGGAGATGGAAACACCATATATTTT

J gene: TRBJ1-4
clone size: .
V gene: TRBV5-8
D gene: TRBD1
CDR3 protein: CATRQGGLPVATNEKLFF
CDR3 DNA: TGTGCCACCCGACAGGGAGGCCTACCAGTTGCAACTAATGAAAAACTGTTTTTT

J gene: TRBJ2-1
clone size: .
V gene: TRBV4-1
D gene: .
CDR3 protein: CASSQDIGGPLNEQFF
CDR3 DNA: TGCGCCAGCAGCCAAGATATCGGGGGGCCCCTAAATGAGCAGTTCTTC

J gene: TRBJ2-3
clone size: once
V gene: TRBV7-8
D gene: TRBD2
CDR3 protein: CASSWNSGGATDTQYF
CDR3 DNA: TGTGCCAGCAGCTGGAATAGCGGGGGGGCAACAGATACGCAGTATTTT

J gene: TRBJ2-2
clone size: .
V gene: TRBV20-1
D gene: .
CDR3 protein: CSASNPINTGELFF
CDR3 DNA: TGCAGTGCTAGTAACCCTATCAACACCGGGGAGCTGTTTTTT

J gene: TRBJ1-1
clone size: .
V gene: TRBV24-1
D gene: TRBD1
CDR3 protein: CATSDRDSRPFF
CDR3 DNA: TGTGCCACCAGTGACCGGGACAGTCGGCCTTTCTTT

J gene: TRBJ1-3
clone size: .
V gene: TRBV14
D gene: TRBD1
CDR3 protein: CASSRRDRFSGNTIYF
CDR3 DNA: TGTGCCAGCAGCCGCCGGGACAGGTTCTCTGGAAACACCATATATTTT

J gene: TRBJ2-7
clone size: .
V gene: TRBV11-2
D gene: TRBD1
CDR3 protein: CASSLGTGVSYEQYF
CDR3 DNA: TGTGCCAGCAGCTTAGGAACAGGGGTCTCCTACGAGCAGTACTTC

J gene: TRBJ2-2
clone size: .
V gene: TRBV10-3
D gene: TRBD2
CDR3 protein: CAISPNGGGRGGELFF
CDR3 DNA: TGTGCCATCAGTCCCAACGGGGGGGGCCGTGGCGGGGAGCTGTTTTTT

J gene: TRBJ1-6
clone size: once
V gene: TRBV5-6
D gene: .
CDR3 protein: CASSLLLYNSPLHF
CDR3 DNA: TGTGCCAGCAGCTTGTTACTGTATAATTCACCCCTCCACTTT

J gene: TRBJ1-6
clone size: .
V gene: TRBV27
D gene: .
CDR3 protein: CASSLLTGNSPLHF
CDR3 DNA: TGTGCCAGCAGTTTACTGACAGGAAATTCACCCCTCCACTTT

J gene: TRBJ2-2
clone size: .
V gene: TRBV11-3
D gene: TRBD1
CDR3 protein: CASSQTGGLGTGELFF
CDR3 DNA: TGTGCCAGCAGCCAAACAGGGGGCCTTGGAACCGGGGAGCTGTTTTTT